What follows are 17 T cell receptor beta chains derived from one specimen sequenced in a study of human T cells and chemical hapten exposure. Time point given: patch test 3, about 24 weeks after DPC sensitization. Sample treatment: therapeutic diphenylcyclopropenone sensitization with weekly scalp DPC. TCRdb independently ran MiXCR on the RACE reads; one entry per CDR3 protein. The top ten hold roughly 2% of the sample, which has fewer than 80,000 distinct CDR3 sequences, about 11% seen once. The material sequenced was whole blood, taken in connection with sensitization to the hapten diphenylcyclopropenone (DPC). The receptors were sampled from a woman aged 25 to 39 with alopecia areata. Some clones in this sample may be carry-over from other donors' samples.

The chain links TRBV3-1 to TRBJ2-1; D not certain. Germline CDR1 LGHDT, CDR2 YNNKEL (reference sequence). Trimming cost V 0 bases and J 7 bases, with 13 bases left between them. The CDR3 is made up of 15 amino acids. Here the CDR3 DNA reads TGTGCCAGCAGCCAAGAGCCAACCGTGGGTAATGAGCAGTTCTTC. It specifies CASSQEPTVGNEQFF.

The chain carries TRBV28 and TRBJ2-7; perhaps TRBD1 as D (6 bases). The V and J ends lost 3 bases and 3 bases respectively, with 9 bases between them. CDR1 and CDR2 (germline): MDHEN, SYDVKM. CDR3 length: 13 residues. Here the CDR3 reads CASSLDSNYEQYF. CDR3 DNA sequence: TGTGCCAGCAGTTTGGACAGTAACTACGAGCAGTACTTC.

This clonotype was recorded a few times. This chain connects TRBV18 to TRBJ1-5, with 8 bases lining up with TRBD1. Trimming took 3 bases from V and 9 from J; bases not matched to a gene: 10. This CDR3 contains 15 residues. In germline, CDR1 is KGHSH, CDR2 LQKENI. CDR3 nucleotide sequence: TGTGCCAGCTCACCCAGAGGGACAGGTAACGGGCCCCAGCATTTT. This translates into CASSPRGTGNGPQHF. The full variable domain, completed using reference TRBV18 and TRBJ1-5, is NAGVMQNPRHLVRRRGQEARLRCSPMKGHSHVYWYRQLPEEGLKFMVYLQKENIIDESGMPKERFSAEFPKEGPSILRIQQVVRGDSAAYFCASSPRGTGNGPQHFGDGTRLSIL.

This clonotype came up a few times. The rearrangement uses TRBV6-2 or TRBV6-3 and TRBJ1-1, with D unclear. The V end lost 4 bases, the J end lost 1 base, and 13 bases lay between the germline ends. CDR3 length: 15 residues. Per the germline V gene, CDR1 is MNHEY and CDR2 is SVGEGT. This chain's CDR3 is CASSFHEGRNTEAFF. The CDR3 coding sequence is TGTGCCAGCAGTTTCCACGAAGGACGGAACACTGAAGCTTTCTTT.

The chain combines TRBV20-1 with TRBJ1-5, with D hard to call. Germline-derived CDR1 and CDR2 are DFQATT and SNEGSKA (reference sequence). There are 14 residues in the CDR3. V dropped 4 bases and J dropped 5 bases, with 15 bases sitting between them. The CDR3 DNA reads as TGCAGTGCTACCCCGGGTCCATCACATCAGCCCCAGCATTTT. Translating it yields CSATPGPSHQPQHF.

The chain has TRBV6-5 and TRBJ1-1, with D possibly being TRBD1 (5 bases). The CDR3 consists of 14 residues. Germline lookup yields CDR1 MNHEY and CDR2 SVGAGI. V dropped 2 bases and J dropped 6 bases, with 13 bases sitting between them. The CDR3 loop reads CASSYGGGLAEAFF. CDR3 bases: TGTGCCAGCAGTTACGGGGGTGGGCTCGCTGAAGCTTTCTTT.

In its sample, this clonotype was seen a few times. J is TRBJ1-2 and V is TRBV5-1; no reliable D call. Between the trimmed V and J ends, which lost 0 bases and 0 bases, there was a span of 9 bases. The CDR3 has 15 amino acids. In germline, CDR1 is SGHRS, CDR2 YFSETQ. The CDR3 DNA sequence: TGCGCCAGCAGCTTGGGGACCGCCGCTAACTATGGCTACACCTTC. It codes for CASSLGTAANYGYTF.

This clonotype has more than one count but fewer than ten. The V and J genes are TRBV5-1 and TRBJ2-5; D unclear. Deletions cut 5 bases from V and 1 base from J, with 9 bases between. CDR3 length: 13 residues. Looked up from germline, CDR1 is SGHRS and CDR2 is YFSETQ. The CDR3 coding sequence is TGCGCCAGCAGAACTCACCTCCAAGAGACCCAGTACTTC. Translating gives CASRTHLQETQYF.

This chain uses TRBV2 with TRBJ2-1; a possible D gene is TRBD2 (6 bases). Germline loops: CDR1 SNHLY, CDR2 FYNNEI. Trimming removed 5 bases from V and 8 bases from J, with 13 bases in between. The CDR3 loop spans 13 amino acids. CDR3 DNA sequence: TGTGCCAGCAGTTCGGACTGGGAGGATGAGCAGTTCTTC. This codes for CASSSDWEDEQFF.

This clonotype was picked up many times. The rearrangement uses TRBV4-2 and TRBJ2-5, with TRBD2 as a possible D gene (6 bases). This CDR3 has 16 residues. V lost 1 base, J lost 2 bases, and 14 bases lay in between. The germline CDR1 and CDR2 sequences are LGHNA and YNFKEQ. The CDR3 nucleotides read TGTGCCAGCAGCCAAGTTGGAGGGAGTTTACAAGAGACCCAGTACTTC. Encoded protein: CASSQVGGSLQETQYF.

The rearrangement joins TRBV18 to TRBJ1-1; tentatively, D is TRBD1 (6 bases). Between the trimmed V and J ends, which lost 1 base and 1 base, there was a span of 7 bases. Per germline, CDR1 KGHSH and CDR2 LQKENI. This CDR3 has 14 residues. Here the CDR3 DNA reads TGTGCCAGCTCACCACAGGGGGGGAACACTGAAGCTTTCTTT. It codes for CASSPQGGNTEAFF.

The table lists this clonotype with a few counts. CDR3 nucleotide sequence: TGTGCTAGTGGTTTTTTTGGCGGGAGCACAGATACGCAGTATTTT. Translated: CASGFFGGSTDTQYF. This chain joins TRBV12-5 and TRBJ2-3, with D possibly being TRBD2 (5 bases). This CDR3 is 15 amino acids long. The germline CDR1 and CDR2 sequences are LGHNT and FRNRAP. V lost 3 bases and J 0 bases, leaving 10 bases between the germline ends.

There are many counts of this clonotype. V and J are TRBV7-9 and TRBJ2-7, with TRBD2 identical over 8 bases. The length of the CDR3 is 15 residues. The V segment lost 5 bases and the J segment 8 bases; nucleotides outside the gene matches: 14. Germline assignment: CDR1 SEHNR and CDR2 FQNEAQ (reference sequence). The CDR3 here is CASSRPGLESTKQYF. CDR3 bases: TGTGCCAGCAGCAGGCCGGGACTAGAGTCTACGAAGCAGTACTTC.

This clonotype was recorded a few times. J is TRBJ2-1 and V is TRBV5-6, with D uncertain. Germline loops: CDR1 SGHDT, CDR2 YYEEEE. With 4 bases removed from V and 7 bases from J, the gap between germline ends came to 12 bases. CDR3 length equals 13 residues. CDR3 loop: CASSPGSVNEQFF. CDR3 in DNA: TGTGCCAGCAGCCCGGGCAGTGTAAATGAGCAGTTCTTC.

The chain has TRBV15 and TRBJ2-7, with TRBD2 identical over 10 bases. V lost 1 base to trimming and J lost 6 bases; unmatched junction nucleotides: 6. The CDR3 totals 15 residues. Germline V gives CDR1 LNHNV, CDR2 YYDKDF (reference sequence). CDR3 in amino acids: CATSRGASGGVEQYF. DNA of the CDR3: TGTGCCACCAGCAGAGGGGCTAGCGGGGGCGTCGAGCAGTACTTC. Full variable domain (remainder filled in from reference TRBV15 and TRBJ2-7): DAMVIQNPRYQVTQFGKPVTLSCSQTLNHNVMYWYQQKSSQAPKLLFHYYDKDFNNEADTPDNFQSRRPNTSFCFLDIRSPGLGDTAMYLCATSRGASGGVEQYFGPGTRLTVT.

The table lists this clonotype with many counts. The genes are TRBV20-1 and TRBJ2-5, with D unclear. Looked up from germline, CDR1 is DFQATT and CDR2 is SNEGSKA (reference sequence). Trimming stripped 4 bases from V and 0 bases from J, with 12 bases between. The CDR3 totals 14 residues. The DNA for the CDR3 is TGCAGTGCTAACCGACTCGAGTACCAAGAGACCCAGTACTTC. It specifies CSANRLEYQETQYF.

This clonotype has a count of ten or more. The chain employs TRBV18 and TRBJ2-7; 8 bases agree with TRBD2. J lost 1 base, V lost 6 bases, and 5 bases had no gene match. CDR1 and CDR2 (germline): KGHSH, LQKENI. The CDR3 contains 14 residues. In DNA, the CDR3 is TGTGCCAGCTCGTCAAGCGGGAGTTCCTACGAGCAGTACTTC. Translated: CASSSSGSSYEQYF.